The TCR beta chain under discussion was sequenced for a study of cytomegalovirus exposure and HLA in healthy donors. General study findings and limits: The study found most TCR sequences rare, yet found some public TCRs in many donors. The authors later found HLA-associated TCR beta chains more clonally expanded than equally common others.

Germline CDR1 LNHNV, CDR2 YYDKDF (reference sequence). The ends were cut back, 0 bases at V and 2 bases at J, with 8 bases in the middle. The CDR3 totals 15 residues. PCR was performed using 60 Vbeta and 13 Jbeta primers. Original processing methods: Later, some 75 million unique TCR beta chains were counted in an analysis, and roughly 11 million of them were shared. TCRdb keeps only in-frame clones here, not all; method: immunoSEQ multiplex PCR. For V, J and clone size, that table is used; D and trimming come from the DNA. The repertoire includes more than 80,000 clones, roughly 80% of them detected once, and around 1.2% sits in the top ten. A remark on this clone: What it recognizes is unknown.

This sequence originates from a girl aged 2 to 10 in good health and CMV-seropositive. Sequencing input: PBMCs. The J gene is TRBJ1-5, the V gene TRBV15; weak D call: TRBD1 (6 bases). The CDR3 DNA reads TGTGCCACCAGCAGAGAATCAGGGGGCAATCAGCCCCAGCATTTT. Protein: CATSRESGGNQPQHF.